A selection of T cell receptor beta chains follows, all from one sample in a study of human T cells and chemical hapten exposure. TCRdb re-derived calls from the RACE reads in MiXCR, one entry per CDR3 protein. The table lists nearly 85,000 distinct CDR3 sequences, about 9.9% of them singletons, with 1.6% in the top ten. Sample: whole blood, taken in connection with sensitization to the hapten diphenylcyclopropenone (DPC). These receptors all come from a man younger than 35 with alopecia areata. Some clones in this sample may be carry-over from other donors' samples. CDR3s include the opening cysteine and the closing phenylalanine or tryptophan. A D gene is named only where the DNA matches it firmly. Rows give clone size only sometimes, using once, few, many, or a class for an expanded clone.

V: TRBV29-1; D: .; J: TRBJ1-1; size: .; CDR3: CSADEYTEAFF; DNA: TGCAGCGCTGACGAGTACACTGAAGCTTTCTTT
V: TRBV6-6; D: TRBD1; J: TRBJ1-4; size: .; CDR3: CASSRPRTGTGLQNEKLFF; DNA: TGTGCCAGCAGTCGTCCCCGAACCGGGACAGGGCTTCAAAATGAAAAACTGTTTTTT
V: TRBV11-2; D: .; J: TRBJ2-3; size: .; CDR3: CASSRTDTQYF; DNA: TGTGCCAGCAGCCGCACAGATACGCAGTATTTT
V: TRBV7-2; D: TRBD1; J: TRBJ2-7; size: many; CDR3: CASSYTRDRGTEQYF; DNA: TGTGCCAGCAGCTACACCCGGGACAGGGGTACCGAGCAGTACTTC
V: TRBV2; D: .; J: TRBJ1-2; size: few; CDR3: CASRRYPANYGYTF; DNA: TGTGCCAGCAGGCGATACCCCGCTAACTATGGCTACACCTTC
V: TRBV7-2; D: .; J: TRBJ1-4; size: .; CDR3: CASSESNEKLFF; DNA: TGTGCCAGCAGCGAGTCTAATGAAAAACTGTTTTTT
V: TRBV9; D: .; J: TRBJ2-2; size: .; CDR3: CASSVAGNTGELFF; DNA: TGTGCCAGCAGCGTAGCGGGTAACACCGGGGAGCTGTTTTTT
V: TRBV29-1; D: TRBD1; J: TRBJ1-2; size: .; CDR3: CSVGDRINYGYTF; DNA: TGCAGCGTTGGGGACAGAATCAACTATGGCTACACCTTC
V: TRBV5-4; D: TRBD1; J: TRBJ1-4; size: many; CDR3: CASSFPTGTGDEKLFF; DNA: TGTGCCAGCAGCTTCCCGACCGGGACAGGGGATGAAAAACTGTTTTTT
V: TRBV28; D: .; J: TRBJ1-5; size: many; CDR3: CASCRGPLADQPQHF; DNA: TGTGCCAGCTGCCGCGGTCCCCTCGCTGATCAGCCCCAGCATTTT
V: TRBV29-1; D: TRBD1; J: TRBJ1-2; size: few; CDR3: CSVGGQSFGYTF; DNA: TGCAGCGTTGGGGGACAGTCTTTTGGCTACACCTTC
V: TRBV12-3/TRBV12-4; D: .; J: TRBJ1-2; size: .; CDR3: CASSALIRGNYGYTF; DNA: TGTGCCAGCAGTGCTCTGATCAGGGGTAACTATGGCTACACCTTC
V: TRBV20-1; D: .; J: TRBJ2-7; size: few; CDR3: CSARYPGPSYEQYF; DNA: TGCAGTGCTAGATACCCGGGGCCCTCCTACGAGCAGTACTTC
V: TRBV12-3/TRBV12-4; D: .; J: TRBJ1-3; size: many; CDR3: CASSFGNTIYF; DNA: TGTGCCAGCAGTTTCGGAAACACCATATATTTT
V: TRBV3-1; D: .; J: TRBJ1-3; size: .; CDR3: CASSQLGGGNTIYF; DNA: TGTGCCAGCAGCCAACTAGGGGGAGGAAACACCATATATTTT
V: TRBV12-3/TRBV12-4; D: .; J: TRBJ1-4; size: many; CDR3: CASSIHRVEKLFF; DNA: TGTGCCAGCAGCATACACAGGGTTGAAAAACTGTTTTTT
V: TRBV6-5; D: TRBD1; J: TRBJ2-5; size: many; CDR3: CASSYQYRGRGETQYF; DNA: TGTGCCAGCAGTTACCAGTACAGGGGACGGGGAGAGACCCAGTACTTC
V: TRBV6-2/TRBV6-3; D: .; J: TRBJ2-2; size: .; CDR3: CASSQSTGELFF; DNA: TGTGCCAGCAGCCAAAGCACCGGGGAGCTGTTTTTT
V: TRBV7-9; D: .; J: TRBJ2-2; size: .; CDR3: CASSHLSTGELFF; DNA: TGTGCCAGCAGCCACTTGTCCACCGGGGAGCTGTTTTTT
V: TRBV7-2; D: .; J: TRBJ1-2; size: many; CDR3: CASSLDRPTANYGYTF; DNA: TGTGCCAGCAGCTTAGATAGGCCAACAGCTAACTATGGCTACACCTTC
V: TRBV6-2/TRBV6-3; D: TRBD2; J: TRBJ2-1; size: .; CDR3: CASSYIQRDYNEQFF; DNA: TGTGCCAGCAGTTACATCCAGCGGGACTACAATGAGCAGTTCTTC
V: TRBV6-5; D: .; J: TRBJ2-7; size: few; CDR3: CASSYASSYEQYF; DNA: TGTGCCAGCAGTTACGCCAGCTCCTACGAGCAGTACTTC
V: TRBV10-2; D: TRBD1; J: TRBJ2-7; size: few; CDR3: CASSRDRDDEQYF; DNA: TGCGCCAGCAGCAGGGACAGGGATGACGAGCAGTACTTC
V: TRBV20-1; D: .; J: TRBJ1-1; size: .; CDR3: CSARAGRSNTEAFF; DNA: TGCAGTGCTAGAGCGGGACGATCGAACACTGAAGCTTTCTTT